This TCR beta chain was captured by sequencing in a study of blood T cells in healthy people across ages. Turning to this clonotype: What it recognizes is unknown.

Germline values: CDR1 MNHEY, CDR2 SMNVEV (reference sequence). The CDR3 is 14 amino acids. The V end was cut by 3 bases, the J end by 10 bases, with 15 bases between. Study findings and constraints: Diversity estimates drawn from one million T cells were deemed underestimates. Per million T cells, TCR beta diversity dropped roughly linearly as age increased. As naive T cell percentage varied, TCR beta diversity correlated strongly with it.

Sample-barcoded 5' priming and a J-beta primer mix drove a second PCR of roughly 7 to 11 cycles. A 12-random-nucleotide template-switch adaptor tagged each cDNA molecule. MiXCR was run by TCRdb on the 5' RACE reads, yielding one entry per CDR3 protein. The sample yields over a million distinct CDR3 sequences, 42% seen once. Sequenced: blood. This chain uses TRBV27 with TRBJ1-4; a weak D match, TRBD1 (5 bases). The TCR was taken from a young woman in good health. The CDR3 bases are TGTGCCAGCAGTTTCTCGGACACGGACGGAAAACTGTTTTTT. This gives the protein CASSFSDTDGKLFF.